These T cell receptor beta chains were read from a single sample in a study of blood T cell repertoires in COVID-19. Profiled with immunoSEQ multiplex PCR; TCRdb holds only in-frame clones, not every one. The table includes roughly 300,000 clones, roughly 85% detected once. The sequenced material came from PBMCs or T cells enriched from blood (not recorded which). Source of these receptors: a woman under 40 who had recovered from COVID-19. Each CDR3 is given with its conserved first and last residue. Each record gives: CDR3 length, V gene, clone size, J gene, D gene, CDR3 DNA, CDR3 protein. A D gene is named only where the DNA matches it firmly. Clone size, where shown, is once, few, many, or a class for clones that have expanded.

CDR3 length: 14
V gene: TRBV6-2/TRBV6-3
clone size: .
J gene: TRBJ2-7
D gene: .
CDR3 DNA: TGTGCCAGCAGTGACAGTCCAAACACCTACGAGCAGTACTTC
CDR3 protein: CASSDSPNTYEQYF

CDR3 length: 14
V gene: TRBV6-6
clone size: .
J gene: TRBJ2-2
D gene: TRBD2
CDR3 DNA: TGTGCCAGCAGAGCGGCGGGGGACGGCGGGGAGCTGTTTTTT
CDR3 protein: CASRAAGDGGELFF

CDR3 length: 13
V gene: TRBV18
clone size: .
J gene: TRBJ2-4
D gene: .
CDR3 DNA: TGTGCCAGCTCACCGCCAGGAAAAAACATTCAGTACTTC
CDR3 protein: CASSPPGKNIQYF

CDR3 length: 15
V gene: TRBV6-5
clone size: .
J gene: TRBJ1-3
D gene: .
CDR3 DNA: TGTGCCAGCAGTTATGCCGGGACAACTGGAAACACCATATATTTT
CDR3 protein: CASSYAGTTGNTIYF

CDR3 length: 15
V gene: TRBV10-3
clone size: .
J gene: TRBJ1-5
D gene: .
CDR3 DNA: TGTGCCATCAGTGAGTCAGGCAGGCAGGATCAGCCCCAGCATTTT
CDR3 protein: CAISESGRQDQPQHF

CDR3 length: 14
V gene: TRBV27
clone size: .
J gene: TRBJ1-3
D gene: .
CDR3 DNA: TGTGCCAGCAGTTTTCGGGGGGCCGGAAACACCATATATTTT
CDR3 protein: CASSFRGAGNTIYF

CDR3 length: 16
V gene: TRBV5-1
clone size: .
J gene: TRBJ2-1
D gene: TRBD2
CDR3 DNA: TGCGCCAGCCAACGAACCGGACTAGCCTCATACAATGAGCAGTTCTTC
CDR3 protein: CASQRTGLASYNEQFF

CDR3 length: 13
V gene: TRBV10-3
clone size: .
J gene: TRBJ1-2
D gene: .
CDR3 DNA: TGTGCCATCAGTGACCAGAACAACTATGGCTACACCTTC
CDR3 protein: CAISDQNNYGYTF

CDR3 length: 13
V gene: TRBV5-1
clone size: once
J gene: TRBJ2-5
D gene: .
CDR3 DNA: TGCGCCAGCAGCTTGGGAGGCGGAGAGACCCAGTACTTC
CDR3 protein: CASSLGGGETQYF

CDR3 length: 15
V gene: TRBV3-1/TRBV3-2
clone size: once
J gene: TRBJ2-3
D gene: TRBD2
CDR3 DNA: TGTGCCAGCAGCCAAGGGACTAGCCACACAGATACGCAGTATTTT
CDR3 protein: CASSQGTSHTDTQYF

CDR3 length: 14
V gene: TRBV19
clone size: .
J gene: TRBJ2-4
D gene: .
CDR3 DNA: TGTGCCAGTAGTACGACAGTGGCCAAAAACATTCAGTACTTC
CDR3 protein: CASSTTVAKNIQYF

CDR3 length: 16
V gene: TRBV5-3
clone size: .
J gene: TRBJ1-3
D gene: .
CDR3 DNA: TGTGCCAGAAGCTTGGGGTGGTGGGGGCCGGATGACACCATATATTTT
CDR3 protein: CARSLGWWGPDDTIYF

CDR3 length: 14
V gene: TRBV7-9
clone size: once
J gene: TRBJ1-6
D gene: .
CDR3 DNA: TGTGCCAGCAGGTTCGACAGCCGTAATTCACCCCTCCACTTT
CDR3 protein: CASRFDSRNSPLHF

CDR3 length: 13
V gene: TRBV3-1/TRBV3-2
clone size: .
J gene: TRBJ1-1
D gene: .
CDR3 DNA: TGTGCCAGCTCTAGGTGGGGGGACCCTGAAGCTTTCTTT
CDR3 protein: CASSRWGDPEAFF

CDR3 length: 15
V gene: TRBV2
clone size: .
J gene: TRBJ1-3
D gene: .
CDR3 DNA: TGTGCCAGCGGGGGGACTCTGTACTCTGGAAACACCATATATTTT
CDR3 protein: CASGGTLYSGNTIYF

CDR3 length: 12
V gene: TRBV9
clone size: .
J gene: TRBJ2-4
D gene: .
CDR3 DNA: TGTGCCAGCAGCGGTCTTTCGTCCATTCAGTACTTC
CDR3 protein: CASSGLSSIQYF

CDR3 length: 16
V gene: TRBV6-2/TRBV6-3
clone size: .
J gene: TRBJ2-7
D gene: TRBD1
CDR3 DNA: TGTGCCAGCAGTTACAACAGACAGGGGATATCTTACGAGCAGTACTTC
CDR3 protein: CASSYNRQGISYEQYF

CDR3 length: 16
V gene: TRBV6-5
clone size: .
J gene: TRBJ2-2
D gene: .
CDR3 DNA: TGTGCCAGCAGTTACTGGTTAACGGGGGAGACCGGGGAGCTGTTTTTT
CDR3 protein: CASSYWLTGETGELFF

CDR3 length: 17
V gene: TRBV3-1/TRBV3-2
clone size: .
J gene: TRBJ1-1
D gene: .
CDR3 DNA: TGTGCCAGCAGCCAAGATTACACGGGGGGGGCTGACACTGAAGCTTTCTTT
CDR3 protein: CASSQDYTGGADTEAFF

CDR3 length: 15
V gene: TRBV11-3
clone size: .
J gene: TRBJ2-1
D gene: .
CDR3 DNA: TGTGCCAGCAGCCCGGGCCGGGGTGGCTACAATGAGCAGTTCTTC
CDR3 protein: CASSPGRGGYNEQFF

CDR3 length: 12
V gene: TRBV27
clone size: .
J gene: TRBJ1-4
D gene: TRBD1
CDR3 DNA: TGTGCCACCAGGACAGGGGGTGAAAAACTGTTTTTT
CDR3 protein: CATRTGGEKLFF

CDR3 length: 17
V gene: TRBV19
clone size: .
J gene: TRBJ1-5
D gene: TRBD1
CDR3 DNA: TGTGCCAGTAGTACCCCGGGACAGGGGGCTAGCAATCAGCCCCAGCATTTT
CDR3 protein: CASSTPGQGASNQPQHF

CDR3 length: 14
V gene: TRBV27
clone size: .
J gene: TRBJ1-1
D gene: .
CDR3 DNA: TGTGCCAGCAGACCCCTCATGGGGCTCACTGAAGCTTTCTTT
CDR3 protein: CASRPLMGLTEAFF

CDR3 length: 13
V gene: TRBV5-4
clone size: .
J gene: TRBJ1-2
D gene: TRBD1
CDR3 DNA: TGTGCCAGCAGCTTCAGGGACAGCTATGGCTACACCTTC
CDR3 protein: CASSFRDSYGYTF

CDR3 length: 16
V gene: TRBV4-2
clone size: .
J gene: TRBJ2-1
D gene: TRBD2
CDR3 DNA: TGTGCCAGCCGGACTAGCGGGGGGGTTTCGGGCAATGAGCAGTTCTTC
CDR3 protein: CASRTSGGVSGNEQFF

CDR3 length: 15
V gene: TRBV25-1
clone size: few
J gene: TRBJ1-2
D gene: .
CDR3 DNA: TGTGCCAGCAGTGACCCCGGAGTTGTGGGCTATGGCTACACCTTC
CDR3 protein: CASSDPGVVGYGYTF

CDR3 length: 13
V gene: TRBV28
clone size: .
J gene: TRBJ2-7
D gene: .
CDR3 DNA: TGTGCCAGCACCCCTGGACAGTCCTACGAGCAGTACTTC
CDR3 protein: CASTPGQSYEQYF

CDR3 length: 10
V gene: TRBV29-1
clone size: .
J gene: TRBJ1-2
D gene: TRBD1
CDR3 DNA: TGCAGCGTGTACAGGGGAGGCTACACCTTC
CDR3 protein: CSVYRGGYTF

CDR3 length: 15
V gene: TRBV6-1
clone size: .
J gene: TRBJ2-5
D gene: TRBD2
CDR3 DNA: TGTGCCAGCAGTGAGGCTAGCGGAAACCAAGAGACCCAGTACTTC
CDR3 protein: CASSEASGNQETQYF

CDR3 length: 15
V gene: TRBV6-9
clone size: .
J gene: TRBJ2-5
D gene: .
CDR3 DNA: TGTGCCAGCAGTTCCCACCCTAAGTACCAAGAGACCCAGTACTTC
CDR3 protein: CASSSHPKYQETQYF

CDR3 length: 15
V gene: TRBV15
clone size: .
J gene: TRBJ1-1
D gene: .
CDR3 DNA: TGTGCCACCAGCAGACAACAGGGACCGAACACTGAAGCTTTCTTT
CDR3 protein: CATSRQQGPNTEAFF

CDR3 length: 14
V gene: TRBV7-8
clone size: .
J gene: TRBJ1-4
D gene: .
CDR3 DNA: TGTGCCAGCAGCTTAGCAGGGGATGATGAAAAACTGTTTTTT
CDR3 protein: CASSLAGDDEKLFF

CDR3 length: 14
V gene: TRBV29-1
clone size: .
J gene: TRBJ2-2
D gene: TRBD2
CDR3 DNA: TGCAGCGTCGGACTAGCGGGGGCCCTCGGGGAGCTGTTTTTT
CDR3 protein: CSVGLAGALGELFF

CDR3 length: 16
V gene: TRBV3-1/TRBV3-2
clone size: .
J gene: TRBJ1-4
D gene: .
CDR3 DNA: TGTGCCAGCAGCCCCCGGGGGTCCGGGTTAAATGAAAAACTGTTTTTT
CDR3 protein: CASSPRGSGLNEKLFF

CDR3 length: 14
V gene: TRBV7-9
clone size: .
J gene: TRBJ1-5
D gene: TRBD1
CDR3 DNA: TGTGCCAGCAGCTCGACAGGGAACAATCAGCCCCAGCATTTT
CDR3 protein: CASSSTGNNQPQHF

CDR3 length: 16
V gene: TRBV25-1
clone size: .
J gene: TRBJ1-5
D gene: TRBD1
CDR3 DNA: TGTGCCAGCAGTGCCCAGACAGGGGGGTACGAAGAGCCCCAGCATTTT
CDR3 protein: CASSAQTGGYEEPQHF

CDR3 length: 15
V gene: TRBV2
clone size: .
J gene: TRBJ1-1
D gene: .
CDR3 DNA: TGTGCCATCCCACAAAGTAGACAGCCGAACACTGAAGCTTTCTTT
CDR3 protein: CAIPQSRQPNTEAFF

CDR3 length: 14
V gene: TRBV5-1
clone size: .
J gene: TRBJ1-4
D gene: .
CDR3 DNA: TGCGCCAGCAGCGTCGACAAGGCTAATGAAAAACTGTTTTTT
CDR3 protein: CASSVDKANEKLFF

CDR3 length: 16
V gene: TRBV5-1
clone size: .
J gene: TRBJ2-2
D gene: .
CDR3 DNA: TGCGCCAGCAGCTTTGATAGGGGGACGGGACCGCAGGAGCTGTTTTTT
CDR3 protein: CASSFDRGTGPQELFF

CDR3 length: 15
V gene: TRBV6-5
clone size: .
J gene: TRBJ1-2
D gene: .
CDR3 DNA: TGTGCCAGCAGTTACTCGGGCAGCCCTAACTATGGCTACACCTTC
CDR3 protein: CASSYSGSPNYGYTF